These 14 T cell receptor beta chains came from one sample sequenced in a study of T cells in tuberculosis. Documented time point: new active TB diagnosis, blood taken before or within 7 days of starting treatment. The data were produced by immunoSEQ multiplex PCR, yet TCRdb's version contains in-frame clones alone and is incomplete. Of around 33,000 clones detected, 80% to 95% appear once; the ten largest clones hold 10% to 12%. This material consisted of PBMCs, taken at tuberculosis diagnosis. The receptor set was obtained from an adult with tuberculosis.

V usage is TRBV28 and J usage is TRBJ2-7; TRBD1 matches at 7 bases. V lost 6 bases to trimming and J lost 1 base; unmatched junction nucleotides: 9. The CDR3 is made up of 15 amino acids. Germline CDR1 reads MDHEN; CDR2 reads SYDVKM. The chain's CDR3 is CASSSDRVGSYEQYF. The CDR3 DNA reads TGTGCCAGCAGCTCCGACAGGGTCGGATCCTACGAGCAGTACTTC.

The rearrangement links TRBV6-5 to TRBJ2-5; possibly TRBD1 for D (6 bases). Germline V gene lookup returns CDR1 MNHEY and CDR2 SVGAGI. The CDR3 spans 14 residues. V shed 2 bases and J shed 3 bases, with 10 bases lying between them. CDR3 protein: CASSYGRGEETQYF. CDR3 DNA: TGTGCCAGCAGTTACGGCAGGGGAGAAGAGACCCAGTACTTC.

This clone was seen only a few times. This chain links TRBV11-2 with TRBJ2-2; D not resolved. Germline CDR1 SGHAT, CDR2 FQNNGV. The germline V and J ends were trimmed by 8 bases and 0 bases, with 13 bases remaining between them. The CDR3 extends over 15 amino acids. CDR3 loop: CASALPSANTGELFF. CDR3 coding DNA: TGTGCCAGCGCCCTACCGAGCGCGAACACCGGGGAGCTGTTTTTT.

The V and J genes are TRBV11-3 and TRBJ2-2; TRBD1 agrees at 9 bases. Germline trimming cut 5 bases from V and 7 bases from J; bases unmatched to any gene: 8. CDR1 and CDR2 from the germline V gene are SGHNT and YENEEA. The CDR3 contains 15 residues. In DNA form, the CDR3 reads TGTGCCAGCAGCCGATGGACAGGGGAGAACGGGGAGCTGTTTTTT. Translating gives CASSRWTGENGELFF.

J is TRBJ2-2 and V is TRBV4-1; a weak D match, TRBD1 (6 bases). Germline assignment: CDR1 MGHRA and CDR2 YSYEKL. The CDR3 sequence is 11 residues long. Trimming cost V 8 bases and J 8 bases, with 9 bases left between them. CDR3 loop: CASERGGELFF. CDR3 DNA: TGCGCCAGCGAAAGGGGGGGGGAGCTGTTTTTT.

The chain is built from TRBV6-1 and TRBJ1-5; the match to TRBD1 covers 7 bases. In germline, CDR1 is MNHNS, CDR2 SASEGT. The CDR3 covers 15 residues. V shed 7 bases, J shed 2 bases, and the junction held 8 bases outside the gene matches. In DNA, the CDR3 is TGTGCCAGCACCTGGTACAGGGGCGGCAATCAGCCCCAGCATTTT. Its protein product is CASTWYRGGNQPQHF.

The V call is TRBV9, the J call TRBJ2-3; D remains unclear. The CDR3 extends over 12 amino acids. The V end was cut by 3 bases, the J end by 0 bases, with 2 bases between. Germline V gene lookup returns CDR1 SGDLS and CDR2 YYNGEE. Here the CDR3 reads CASSASTDTQYF. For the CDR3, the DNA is TGTGCCAGCAGCGCGAGCACAGATACGCAGTATTTT.

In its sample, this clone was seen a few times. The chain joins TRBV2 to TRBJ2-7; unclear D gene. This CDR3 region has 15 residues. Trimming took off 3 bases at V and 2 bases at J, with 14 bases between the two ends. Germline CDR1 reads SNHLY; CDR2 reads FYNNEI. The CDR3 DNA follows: TGTGCCAGCAGTGAGGAGAACAACCCTACCTACGAGCAGTACTTC. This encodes CASSEENNPTYEQYF.

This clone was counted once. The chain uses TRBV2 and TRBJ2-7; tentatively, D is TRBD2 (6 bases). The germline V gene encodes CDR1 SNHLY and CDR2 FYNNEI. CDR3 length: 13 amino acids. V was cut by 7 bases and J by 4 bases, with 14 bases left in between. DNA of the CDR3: TGTGCCAGCATTACCCGGGAGAAATACGAGCAGTACTTC. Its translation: CASITREKYEQYF.

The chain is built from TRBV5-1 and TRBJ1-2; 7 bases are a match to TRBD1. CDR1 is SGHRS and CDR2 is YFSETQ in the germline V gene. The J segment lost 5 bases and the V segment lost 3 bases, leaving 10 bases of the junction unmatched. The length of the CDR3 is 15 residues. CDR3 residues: CASSSGETGSYGYTF. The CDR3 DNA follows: TGCGCCAGCAGCTCTGGAGAGACAGGGAGTTATGGCTACACCTTC.

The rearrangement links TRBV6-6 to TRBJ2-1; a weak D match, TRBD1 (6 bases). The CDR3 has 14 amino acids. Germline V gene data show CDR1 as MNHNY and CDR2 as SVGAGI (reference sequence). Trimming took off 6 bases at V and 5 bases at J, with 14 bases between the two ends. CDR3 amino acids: CASRGQGPNNEQFF. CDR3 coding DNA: TGTGCCAGCAGGGGGCAGGGGCCGAACAATGAGCAGTTCTTC.

The CDR3 coding sequence is TGCAGCGTTGCCCTACTAGCGGGGAATGACAATGAGCAGTTCTTC. It codes for CSVALLAGNDNEQFF. This chain links TRBV29-1 with TRBJ2-1, with 10 positions matching TRBD2. The V segment lost 4 bases and the J segment 5 bases; nucleotides outside the gene matches: 8. Germline CDR1 and CDR2: SQVTM and ANQGSEA. CDR3 length equals 15 residues.

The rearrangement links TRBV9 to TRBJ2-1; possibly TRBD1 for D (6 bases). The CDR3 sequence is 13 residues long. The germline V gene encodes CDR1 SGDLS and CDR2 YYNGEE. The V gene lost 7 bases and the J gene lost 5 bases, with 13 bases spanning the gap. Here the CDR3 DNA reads TGTGCCAGCTCTGGGGGCGGCAACAATGAGCAGTTCTTC. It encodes CASSGGGNNEQFF.

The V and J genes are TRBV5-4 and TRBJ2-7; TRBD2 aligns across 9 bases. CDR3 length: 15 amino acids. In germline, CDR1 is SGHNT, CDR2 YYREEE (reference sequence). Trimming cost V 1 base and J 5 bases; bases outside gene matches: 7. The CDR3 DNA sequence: TGTGCCAGCAGCTTGCGGCGGGAGGGGGCCCACGAGCAGTACTTC. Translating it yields CASSLRREGAHEQYF.